The sequence of this T cell receptor beta chain was determined in a study of blood T cell repertoires in COVID-19. Study as a whole: Whether acute or convalescent, the COVID-19 samples came from the United States, Italy and Spain. Sources were T cells, B-cell-depleted T cells, or PBMCs; the material itself was cDNA or gDNA.

With respect to this clone: The identical CDR3 is also encoded by other nucleotide sequences in the sample.

V lost 5 bases and J lost 1, with 8 bases in between. The length of the CDR3 is 13 residues. Germline V lookup: CDR1 SEHNR, CDR2 FQNEAQ (reference sequence). Original analysis: Reference gene primer amplification gave nucleated cell count estimates. The method was immunoSEQ multiplex PCR; TCRdb's version includes in-frame clones alone and lacks a portion of them. V and J calls and clone size are copied from that table; D and trimming were computed from the DNA. Of some 200,000 clones in the sample, around nine tenths were seen once. V and J are TRBV7-9 and TRBJ1-1; D call uncertain. The sequencing sample was made of peripheral blood. The source is a woman between 18 and 29 years old who had recovered from COVID-19. CDR3 nucleotide sequence: TGTGCCAGCAGCACCAGAGGGAACACTGAAGCTTTCTTT. As protein: CASSTRGNTEAFF.